The entry below gives a single T cell receptor (beta chain) sequence along with its context. These data originate in a study of blood T cell repertoires in COVID-19. Produced via immunoSEQ multiplex PCR; TCRdb's table is partial and in-frame only. There are 45,000 to 55,000 clones in the sample; around 83% occur only once, and roughly 5.2% lies in the top ten. The CDR3 runs 17 residues. Germline assignment: CDR1 SGHTA and CDR2 FQGNSA. Germline trimming cut 2 bases from V and 2 bases from J; bases unmatched to any gene: 8. The TCR comes from a human donor in a cohort sampled during active COVID-19. Sequenced sample: peripheral blood. The rearrangement joins TRBV7-2 to TRBJ2-3; TRBD1 aligns across 9 bases. The CDR3 nucleotides read TGTGCCAGCAGCTTAAAGGCACAGGGGGCTCCCACAGATACGCAGTATTTT. It is translated as CASSLKAQGAPTDTQYF.